This is a list of T cell receptor beta chains from one sample in a study of blood T cell repertoires in COVID-19. Profiling relied on immunoSEQ multiplex PCR, and the TCRdb table lists in-frame clones only, not all of them. Of some 160,000 clones in the sample, roughly 86% were seen once. Specimen: peripheral blood. These receptors were taken from a woman of 80 years or more with COVID-19, enrolled during active disease. Both conserved end residues are part of each CDR3. The order of the fields is V gene, J gene, D gene, clone size, CDR3 protein, CDR3 DNA. The D gene is left open where the match is weak. A clone size is listed for some rows: how often the clone was seen (once, few, many), or a class if it is expanded.

>TRBV6-5|TRBJ1-4|-|-
CASGPRATNEKLFF
TGTGCCAGCGGTCCCAGGGCAACTAATGAAAAACTGTTTTTT
>TRBV7-2|TRBJ2-1|TRBD2|-
CASSLKRGYNNEQFF
TGTGCCAGCAGCCTCAAGCGGGGATACAACAATGAGCAGTTCTTC
>TRBV7-2|TRBJ2-7|TRBD2|-
CASSSSGNYEQYF
TGTGCCAGCAGCTCTAGCGGGAACTACGAGCAGTACTTC
>TRBV20-1|TRBJ1-5|TRBD1|-
CSASRGTGGEGQPQHF
TGCAGTGCTAGTCGTGGTACAGGGGGAGAGGGTCAGCCCCAGCATTTT
>TRBV5-8|TRBJ1-2|TRBD1|-
CASSTDRDHYGYTF
TGTGCCAGCAGCACGGACAGGGACCACTATGGCTACACCTTC
>TRBV28|TRBJ1-1|TRBD1|many
CASSPPGQLNTEAFF
TGTGCCAGCAGCCCCCCGGGACAGTTGAACACTGAAGCTTTCTTT
>TRBV7-9|TRBJ2-3|TRBD2|-
CASSFGTNTDTQYF
TGTGCCAGCAGCTTCGGGACTAACACAGATACGCAGTATTTT
>TRBV3-1/TRBV3-2|TRBJ1-1|-|-
CASSQLGGSHTEAFF
TGTGCCAGCAGCCAACTCGGGGGGAGTCACACTGAAGCTTTCTTT
>TRBV19|TRBJ2-5|-|-
CASSIGQGQETQYF
TGTGCCAGTAGTATCGGTCAGGGTCAGGAGACCCAGTACTTC
>TRBV5-4|TRBJ2-7|-|-
CASSPGLSGIYEQYF
TGTGCCAGCAGCCCGGGGTTGAGCGGCATCTACGAGCAGTACTTC
>TRBV10-3|TRBJ1-6|-|-
CAISQGRGESPLHF
TGTGCCATCAGCCAAGGTAGAGGAGAATCACCCCTCCACTTT
>TRBV12-3/TRBV12-4|TRBJ1-1|-|-
CASSLHRVAEAFF
TGTGCCAGCAGCCTCCACAGGGTCGCTGAAGCTTTCTTT
>TRBV7-8|TRBJ1-6|TRBD1|-
CASSLAGQSNSPLHF
TGTGCCAGCAGCTTGGCGGGACAGTCTAATTCACCCCTCCACTTT
>TRBV19|TRBJ1-2|TRBD1|-
CASNPGQTYYGYTF
TGTGCCAGTAACCCGGGACAGACCTACTATGGCTACACCTTC
>TRBV18|TRBJ1-2|-|-
CASSPPRPGYGYTF
TGTGCCAGCTCACCACCTAGGCCAGGTTATGGCTACACCTTC
>TRBV7-9|TRBJ1-2|-|-
CASSTGQTLYGYTF
TGTGCCAGCAGCACTGGACAGACCCTCTATGGCTACACCTTC
>TRBV27|TRBJ2-1|TRBD2|-
CASRHTSGRANEQFF
TGTGCCAGCAGACATACTAGCGGGAGGGCCAATGAGCAGTTCTTC
>TRBV29-1|TRBJ1-4|-|-
CSVYSRNEKLFF
TGCAGCGTTTACTCACGGAATGAAAAACTGTTTTTT
>TRBV19|TRBJ1-1|TRBD1|few
CASNRGRNTEAFF
TGTGCCAGTAACAGGGGGAGGAACACTGAAGCTTTCTTT
>TRBV6-5|TRBJ2-7|-|-
CASMRQGSVYEQYF
TGTGCCAGCATGCGGCAGGGATCAGTTTACGAGCAGTACTTC
>TRBV5-1|TRBJ1-5|TRBD1|-
CASSLGQKDQPQHF
TGCGCCAGCAGTTTGGGACAGAAGGATCAGCCCCAGCATTTT
>TRBV28|TRBJ2-5|-|-
CASSFASRTRRETQYF
TGTGCCAGCAGTTTTGCCTCCCGGACACGTAGGGAGACCCAGTACTTC
>TRBV18|TRBJ1-5|-|-
CASSPKGDQPQHF
TGTGCCAGCTCACCAAAAGGGGATCAGCCCCAGCATTTT
>TRBV7-3|TRBJ2-7|TRBD2|-
CASSPSGALYEQYF
TGTGCCAGCAGCCCAAGCGGGGCCCTCTACGAGCAGTACTTC
>TRBV10-3|TRBJ2-1|-|-
CAISLESSYNEQFF
TGTGCCATCTCATTGGAGAGCTCCTACAATGAGCAGTTCTTC
>TRBV28|TRBJ2-7|TRBD2|-
CASSLAGVVSYEQYF
TGTGCCAGCAGTTTAGCGGGGGTGGTGAGCTACGAGCAGTACTTC
>TRBV12-3/TRBV12-4|TRBJ1-5|TRBD1|-
CASGTGLGSQHF
TGTGCCAGCGGGACAGGACTAGGGTCCCAGCATTTT
>TRBV7-9|TRBJ1-2|TRBD1|-
CASSLRDSLFSSYGYTF
TGTGCCAGCAGCTTAAGGGACAGCCTCTTTTCCTCCTATGGCTACACCTTC